This T cell receptor beta chain was recorded in a study of blood T cells in healthy people across ages. This clonotype was counted at least ten times. With a J-beta primer mix and a sample-barcoded 5' primer, a second PCR ran roughly 6 to 11 cycles. Each of the cDNA molecules was tagged by a template-switch adaptor with 12 random nucleotides. TCRdb re-called the 5' RACE reads through MiXCR, storing one row per CDR3 protein. The sample shows about 1.6 million distinct CDR3 sequences, 30% to 35% of them seen only once. CDR3 size: 12 residues. V lost 4 bases and J 2 bases, leaving 6 bases between the germline ends. CDR1 and CDR2 (germline): LGHDT, YNNKEL (reference sequence).

The genes are TRBV3-1 and TRBJ2-7, with D unclear. The specimen sequenced was blood. The sequence came from a woman in her thirties in good health. CDR3 sequence (DNA): TGTGCCAGCAGCCCCGCCGCCTACGAGCAGTACTTC. It yields the protein CASSPAAYEQYF.